A single sample gave rise to the 18 T cell receptor beta chains below, sequenced in a study of neoadjuvant anti-PD-1 for oral cavity cancer. Clones were sequenced by immunoSEQ multiplex PCR, and TCRdb holds only the in-frame ones, with some missing. The profile shows roughly 7,000 clones, 74% of them singletons. The input for sequencing was PBMCs, taken before nivolumab (anti-PD-1) treatment. The receptors here all came from a person aged 40 to 85 with oral cavity squamous cell carcinoma.

The V call is TRBV7-9, the J call TRBJ2-1; D is ambiguous. The CDR3 consists of 12 residues. V lost 3 bases and J lost 9, with 9 bases in between. Germline V lookup: CDR1 SEHNR, CDR2 FQNEAQ (reference sequence). CDR3 region: CASSFRAFEQFF. The CDR3 coding sequence is TGTGCCAGCAGCTTCCGAGCGTTTGAGCAGTTCTTC. Together with reference TRBV7-9 and TRBJ2-1, the CDR3 gives the full variable domain: DTGVSQNPRHKITKRGQNVTFRCDPISEHNRLYWYRQTLGQGPEFLTYFQNEAQLEKSRLLSDRFSAERPKGSFSTLEIQRTEQGDSAMYLCASSFRAFEQFFGPGTRLTVL.

V usage is TRBV6-1 and J usage is TRBJ1-1; 11 bases align to TRBD1. Germline V CDR1 and CDR2: MNHNS, SASEGT. The trim removed 4 bases at V and 4 bases at J, leaving 2 bases unmatched. The CDR3 has 14 residues. CDR3 amino acids: CASSGTGGTTEAFF. The CDR3 bases are TGTGCCAGCAGTGGGACAGGGGGCACCACTGAAGCTTTCTTT.

This chain uses TRBV19 with TRBJ1-1, with a weak D call TRBD1 (5 bases). The CDR3 has 15 residues. Deletions cut 5 bases from V and 3 bases from J, with 16 bases between. Germline CDR1 is LNHDA and CDR2 is SQIVND (reference sequence). Written as DNA, the CDR3 is TGTGCCAGTAGTTCTTCTCCAGGGTCTTACACTGAAGCTTTCTTT. It yields the protein CASSSSPGSYTEAFF. The full variable domain, completed using reference TRBV19 and TRBJ1-1, is DGGITQSPKYLFRKEGQNVTLSCEQNLNHDAMYWYRQDPGQGLRLIYYSQIVNDFQKGDIAEGYSVSREKKESFPLTVTSAQKNPTAFYLCASSSSPGSYTEAFFGQGTRLTVV.

V usage is TRBV5-1 and J usage is TRBJ2-1, with D possibly called TRBD1 or TRBD2 (5 bases each). The CDR3 totals 15 residues. V lost 2 bases to trimming and J lost 2 bases, with 11 bases between them. Germline V CDR1 and CDR2: SGHRS, YFSETQ. Here the CDR3 reads CASSFGTEAYNEQFF. The DNA of the CDR3 is TGCGCCAGCAGCTTCGGGACCGAGGCCTACAATGAGCAGTTCTTC.

The gene calls are TRBV7-2 and TRBJ2-5; D gene uncertain. The V and J ends lost 3 bases and 2 bases respectively, with 13 bases between them. CDR3 length: 15 amino acids. CDR1 SGHTA and CDR2 FQGNSA come from the germline V gene. CDR3 coding DNA: TGTGCCAGCAGCTTCCAACTCGGGTGGCAAGAGACCCAGTACTTC. Amino acids: CASSFQLGWQETQYF. Full variable domain (rest looked up from reference TRBV7-2 and TRBJ2-5): GAGVSQSPSNKVTEKGKDVELRCDPISGHTALYWYRQSLGQGLEFLIYFQGNSAPDKSGLPSDRFSAERTGGSVSTLTIQRTQQEDSAVYLCASSFQLGWQETQYFGPGTRLLVL.

The J gene is TRBJ1-1, the V gene TRBV28, with TRBD1 matching 8 bases. Germline trimming cut 3 bases from V and 10 bases from J; bases unmatched to any gene: 7. CDR3 length: 13 amino acids. CDR1 MDHEN and CDR2 SYDVKM come from the germline V gene. The CDR3 reads CASSFNTGGRAFF. The CDR3 region has the DNA TGTGCCAGCAGTTTTAATACAGGGGGGCGAGCTTTCTTT.

This clone was picked up one time. The gene calls are TRBV19 and TRBJ1-5; D gene ambiguous. V was shortened by 6 bases and J by 1 base, with 4 bases between the two germline ends. Per germline, CDR1 LNHDA and CDR2 SQIVND (reference sequence). CDR3 size: 12 residues. The CDR3 DNA sequence: TGTGCCAGTAGCGGAAGCAATCAGCCCCAGCATTTT. This codes for CASSGSNQPQHF.

The table lists this clone with a few counts. The chain uses TRBV10-3 and TRBJ2-5; 9 bases are shared with TRBD1. The germline V gene encodes CDR1 ENHRY and CDR2 SYGVKD. With V trimmed by 7 bases and J by 5 bases, 5 bases remained unmatched. This CDR3 has 13 residues. The CDR3 DNA follows: TGTGCCATCAAACAGGGGGCCATGGAGACCCAGTACTTC. The encoded protein is CAIKQGAMETQYF.

The genes are TRBV4-1 and TRBJ1-6, with a possible D match to TRBD1 (5 bases). The CDR3 is made up of 13 amino acids. V lost 4 bases to trimming and J lost 8 bases, with 9 bases between them. Germline V CDR1 and CDR2: MGHRA, YSYEKL. The CDR3 DNA sequence: TGCGCCAGCAGCCCCCAGGGAGATTCACCCCTCCACTTT. Translation gives CASSPQGDSPLHF.

J is TRBJ2-7 and V is TRBV7-6; the match to TRBD1 covers 10 bases. V lost 3 bases, J lost 1 base, and 3 bases stayed unmatched. CDR3 length: 15 residues. The germline CDR1 and CDR2 sequences are SGHVS and FNYEAQ. The CDR3 reads CASSFGTGDSYEQYF. CDR3 bases: TGTGCCAGCAGCTTCGGGACAGGGGATTCCTACGAGCAGTACTTC.

This chain uses TRBV11-2 with TRBJ1-4; D is uncertain. In germline, CDR1 is SGHAT, CDR2 FQNNGV. The CDR3 is 15 amino acids. V lost 1 base and J 7 bases, leaving 13 bases between the germline ends. The CDR3 DNA reads as TGTGCCAGCAGCTTAGCGGTGACACGAGTTGAAAAACTGTTTTTT. Its protein product is CASSLAVTRVEKLFF.

The V gene is TRBV6-1, the J gene TRBJ1-2; weak D call: TRBD1 (5 bases). The CDR3 is made up of 12 amino acids. V was shortened by 2 bases and J by 6 bases, with 7 bases between the two germline ends. Germline lookup yields CDR1 MNHNS and CDR2 SASEGT. The CDR3 here is CASSERGDGYTF. The CDR3, as DNA: TGTGCCAGCAGTGAAAGGGGCGATGGCTACACCTTC.

The chain employs TRBV11-2 and TRBJ2-7; no definite D call. V shed 0 bases and J shed 4 bases, with 13 bases lying between them. Looked up from germline, CDR1 is SGHAT and CDR2 is FQNNGV. The CDR3 consists of 15 residues. The CDR3 sequence is CASSLEPLNPYEQYF. The CDR3 DNA follows: TGTGCCAGCAGCTTAGAGCCCCTGAACCCGTACGAGCAGTACTTC.

The rearrangement uses TRBV15 and TRBJ1-6; D is uncertain. V lost 3 bases, J lost 6 bases, and 12 bases lay in between. This CDR3 is 15 amino acids long. Germline values: CDR1 LNHNV, CDR2 YYDKDF (reference sequence). DNA of the CDR3: TGTGCCACCAGCAGGGCAGCCCGTTTTAATTCACCCCTCCACTTT. Residues: CATSRAARFNSPLHF.

The chain is built from TRBV7-9 and TRBJ1-1; TRBD1 agrees at 7 bases. CDR1 and CDR2 from the germline V gene are SEHNR and FQNEAQ (reference sequence). The CDR3 sequence is 13 residues long. Trimming at V came to 7 bases and at J to 7 bases, leaving 9 bases not matched to a gene. CDR3 protein: CASTLTGNSEAFF. CDR3 coding DNA: TGTGCCAGCACCCTGACAGGGAATAGTGAAGCTTTCTTT. Filled out from reference TRBV7-9 and TRBJ1-1, the complete variable domain reads DTGVSQNPRHKITKRGQNVTFRCDPISEHNRLYWYRQTLGQGPEFLTYFQNEAQLEKSRLLSDRFSAERPKGSFSTLEIQRTEQGDSAMYLCASTLTGNSEAFFGQGTRLTVV.

V is TRBV5-7 and J is TRBJ2-7; 9 bases align to TRBD1. TRBV5-7 is given ORF status, its function remaining uncertain. Losses at the gene ends were 7 bases for V and 0 bases for J; bases not matched to a gene: 5. The CDR3 has 14 residues. Here the CDR3 DNA reads TGTGCCAGCGGAGGGACAGGGACCTCCTACGAGCAGTACTTC. Its translation is CASGGTGTSYEQYF.

The DNA for the CDR3 is TGTGCCAGCAGTTTATCTGGGACAGGGGGCACCGGGGAGCTGTTTTTT. Its protein product is CASSLSGTGGTGELFF. The V call is TRBV27, the J call TRBJ2-2, with TRBD1 matching 11 bases. The germline gives CDR1 MNHEY, CDR2 SMNVEV (reference sequence). CDR3 length: 16 residues. V lost 0 bases to trimming and J lost 4 bases; unmatched junction nucleotides: 1.

The V and J genes are TRBV10-2 and TRBJ1-5, with D perhaps TRBD1 (5 bases). CDR1 and CDR2 from the germline V gene are WSHSY and SAAADI. The CDR3 covers 13 residues. Trimming took 6 bases from V and 6 from J, leaving 12 bases between them. The CDR3 loop reads CASSSGYVQPQHF. In DNA form, the CDR3 reads TGCGCCAGCAGCTCAGGGTATGTTCAGCCCCAGCATTTT.